A single sample gave rise to the 30 T cell receptor beta chains below, sequenced in a study of cytomegalovirus exposure and HLA in healthy donors. The PCR employed 60 Vbeta primers together with 13 Jbeta primers. The protocol was immunoSEQ multiplex PCR, while the TCRdb copy is restricted to in-frame clones and leaves out a portion. Here the sample spans more than 35,000 clones, approximately 75% being singletons. Sequencing was carried out using PBMCs. These TCRs come from a man aged 40-49 years in good health and CMV-seronegative.

The gene calls are TRBV25-1 and TRBJ2-4, with 7 bases lining up with TRBD2. With V trimmed by 6 bases and J by 8 bases, 19 bases remained unmatched. The CDR3 length is 17 residues. Germline V gene lookup returns CDR1 MGHDK and CDR2 SYGVNS. The CDR3 bases are TGTGCCAGCAGCCCACGGGGTGGACGGGGGGTAGTCGACATTCAGTACTTC. This codes for CASSPRGGRGVVDIQYF.

This clone occurred once. The V call is TRBV6-5, the J call TRBJ1-1, with 8 nucleotides matching TRBD1. The CDR3 loop spans 14 amino acids. Germline CDR1 is MNHEY and CDR2 is SVGAGI. V lost 7 bases and J lost 1; bases outside the gene matches: 5. The CDR3 loop reads CASTLDRANTEAFF. The CDR3 bases are TGTGCCAGCACCTTGGACAGGGCGAACACTGAAGCTTTCTTT.

The chain uses TRBV18 and TRBJ1-1, with D hard to call. Per the germline V gene, CDR1 is KGHSH and CDR2 is LQKENI. The CDR3 is 13 residues long. V lost 8 bases to trimming and J lost 1 base, with 11 bases between them. The CDR3 protein is CASHAYANTEAFF. The CDR3 coding sequence is TGTGCCAGCCATGCCTATGCGAACACTGAAGCTTTCTTT.

The chain couples TRBV6-5 to TRBJ2-1; TRBD1 matches at 7 bases. The CDR3 runs 15 residues. V shed 0 bases, J shed 3 bases, and the junction held 2 bases outside the gene matches. Germline CDR1 is MNHEY and CDR2 is SVGAGI. CDR3 bases: TGTGCCAGCAGTTACTCAGGGACAGACTACAATGAGCAGTTCTTC. Translation gives CASSYSGTDYNEQFF.

This chain uses TRBV28 with TRBJ1-5; D perhaps matches TRBD1 (5 bases). CDR3 length: 15 amino acids. Trimming pared 5 bases from V and 4 bases from J, leaving 15 bases between. Germline CDR1 and CDR2: MDHEN and SYDVKM. The CDR3 DNA reads as TGTGCCAGCAGTATCCTAGGGACTGGTAATCAGCCCCAGCATTTT. Translation: CASSILGTGNQPQHF.

The V call is TRBV9, the J call TRBJ2-3; D not certain. The V gene lost 3 bases and the J gene lost 2 bases, with 13 bases spanning the gap. The CDR3 runs to 15 residues. CDR1 and CDR2 from the germline V gene are SGDLS and YYNGEE. In DNA form, the CDR3 reads TGTGCCAGCAGCGCGACTGATGGATACACAGATACGCAGTATTTT. Amino acid sequence: CASSATDGYTDTQYF. The whole variable domain, filled in from reference TRBV9 and TRBJ2-3, reads DSGVTQTPKHLITATGQRVTLRCSPRSGDLSVYWYQQSLDQGLQFLIQYYNGEERAKGNILERFSAQQFPDLHSELNLSSLELGDSALYFCASSATDGYTDTQYFGPGTRLTVL.

The rearrangement joins TRBV30 to TRBJ2-1, with 11 bases matching TRBD2. CDR1 is GTSNPN and CDR2 is SVGIG in the germline V gene (reference sequence). The junction had 4 bases not matched to a gene; V was cut back by 4 bases and J by 2 bases. The CDR3 is 15 residues long. The CDR3, as DNA: TGTGCCTGGACCATTAGCGGGGGGGCCTACAATGAGCAGTTCTTC. It is translated as CAWTISGGAYNEQFF.

CDR3 nucleotide sequence: TGTGCCTGGAGTGTAATCCGCGGTGAGCAGTTCTTC. Protein: CAWSVIRGEQFF. This chain uses TRBV30 with TRBJ2-1; D is uncertain. Trimming cost V 0 bases and J 9 bases, with 9 bases left between them. CDR1 and CDR2 (germline): GTSNPN, SVGIG (reference sequence). This CDR3 contains 12 residues.

This chain joins TRBV16 and TRBJ2-7; perhaps TRBD1 as D (5 bases). The ends were cut back, 4 bases at V and 2 bases at J, with 15 bases in the middle. This CDR3 is 15 amino acids long. Germline V gene data show CDR1 as KGHSY and CDR2 as FQNENV. The CDR3 bases are TGTGCCAGCAGCCTCCCGGGCAGGGCGACCTACGAGCAGTACTTC. It yields the protein CASSLPGRATYEQYF.

V is TRBV7-2 and J is TRBJ2-7, with 8 bases identical to TRBD1. The germline V gene has CDR1 SGHTA and CDR2 FQGNSA. The junction had 11 bases not matched to a gene; V was cut back by 5 bases and J by 2 bases. The CDR3 has 16 residues. The CDR3 sequence is CASSPDGTGLPYEQYF. In nucleotides, the CDR3 is TGTGCCAGCAGCCCGGACGGGACAGGCTTACCCTACGAGCAGTACTTC.

The chain has TRBV28 and TRBJ2-3, with TRBD1 as a possible D gene (5 bases). CDR3 length equals 15 residues. The germline V and J ends were trimmed by 2 bases and 1 base, with 10 bases remaining between them. CDR1 and CDR2 from the germline V gene are MDHEN and SYDVKM. For the CDR3, the DNA is TGTGCCAGCAGTTTAGGCCAGGGCGGCACAGATACGCAGTATTTT. Its protein product is CASSLGQGGTDTQYF. Supplemented by reference TRBV28 and TRBJ2-3, the full variable domain reads DVKVTQSSRYLVKRTGEKVFLECVQDMDHENMFWYRQDPGLGLRLIYFSYDVKMKEKGDIPEGYSVSREKKERFSLILESASTNQTSMYLCASSLGQGGTDTQYFGPGTRLTVL.

This clone showed up just a few times. This chain links TRBV6-1 with TRBJ1-5; 10 nucleotides match TRBD1. Germline V CDR1 and CDR2: MNHNS, SASEGT. The CDR3 loop spans 15 amino acids. The V gene end was trimmed by 6 bases and the J gene end by 7 bases; junction bases not matched to a gene: 9. CDR3 nucleotide sequence: TGTGCCAGCAGAGCCACGACAGGGGGCTGGCAGCCCCAGCATTTT. This translates into CASRATTGGWQPQHF.

This clone has just a few counts. V usage is TRBV5-1 and J usage is TRBJ1-4; 9 positions agree with TRBD1. This CDR3 comprises 17 residues. Germline loops: CDR1 SGHRS, CDR2 YFSETQ. The trim removed 4 bases at V and 7 bases at J, leaving 14 bases unmatched. The CDR3 here is CASSPGTGTRRSEKLFF. The CDR3 DNA reads as TGCGCCAGCAGCCCCGGGACAGGGACACGGCGGAGTGAAAAACTGTTTTTT.

The chain couples TRBV10-3 to TRBJ2-7, with D tentatively TRBD1 (5 bases). The CDR3 has 14 amino acids. The V and J ends lost 3 bases and 4 bases respectively, with 13 bases between them. Germline CDR1 ENHRY, CDR2 SYGVKD. The chain's CDR3 is CAISDQWTHYEQYF. The CDR3, as DNA: TGTGCCATCAGTGATCAGTGGACACATTACGAGCAGTACTTC.

The chain combines TRBV4-2 with TRBJ1-1, with 7 bases matching TRBD1. Germline-derived CDR1 and CDR2 are LGHNA and YNFKEQ. The CDR3 runs to 21 residues. With 0 bases clipped from V and 4 bases from J, the junction kept 23 bases outside the gene matches. The CDR3: CASSQETSGQAKQGGFTEAFF. The CDR3 coding sequence is TGTGCCAGCAGCCAAGAAACCTCGGGGCAGGCCAAGCAGGGGGGCTTCACTGAAGCTTTCTTT.

The chain couples TRBV19 to TRBJ2-1; D is undetermined. Deletions cut 7 bases from V and 7 bases from J, with 23 bases between. The CDR3 has 16 amino acids. Germline V lookup: CDR1 LNHDA, CDR2 SQIVND (reference sequence). The CDR3 protein is CASTPRSLGILNEQFF. DNA for the CDR3: TGTGCCAGTACCCCAAGGAGCCTCGGCATCTTGAATGAGCAGTTCTTC.

The chain is built from TRBV28 and TRBJ2-5, with D perhaps matching TRBD2 (6 bases). CDR1 and CDR2 from the germline V gene are MDHEN and SYDVKM. Trimming stripped 9 bases from V and 7 bases from J, with 15 bases between. The CDR3 runs 12 residues. Here the CDR3 reads CASGGTSWTQYF. CDR3 in DNA: TGTGCCAGTGGCGGGACTTCCTGGACCCAGTACTTC.

This clone has only a few counts. The chain employs TRBV5-6 and TRBJ2-3; 11 nucleotides align to TRBD1. Unmatched junction bases numbered 1, after V lost 3 bases and J lost 7 bases. Germline V gene data show CDR1 as SGHDT and CDR2 as YYEEEE. CDR3 length: 13 amino acids. CDR3 sequence reads: CASSSDRGHTQYF. As DNA, the CDR3 is TGTGCCAGCAGCTCGGACAGGGGGCATACGCAGTATTTT.

This chain uses TRBV4-1 with TRBJ1-2; unclear D gene. Trimming left V 2 bases short and J 0 bases short, with 13 bases between. The CDR3 has 16 amino acids. From germline, CDR1 is MGHRA and CDR2 YSYEKL. The CDR3: CASSQSETSPNYGYTF. DNA for the CDR3: TGCGCCAGCAGCCAATCTGAAACATCCCCTAACTATGGCTACACCTTC.

The chain carries TRBV30 and TRBJ2-5; tentatively, D is TRBD1 (5 bases). V lost 5 bases and J 5 bases, leaving 9 bases between the germline ends. CDR3 length equals 11 residues. Germline lookup yields CDR1 GTSNPN and CDR2 SVGIG (reference sequence). As DNA, the CDR3 is TGTGCCTGGGGGGCTCGGGAGACCCAGTACTTC. Encoded protein: CAWGARETQYF. The entire variable domain, with the rest obtained from reference TRBV30 and TRBJ2-5, is as follows: SQTIHQWPATLVQPVGSPLSLECTVEGTSNPNLYWYRQAAGRGLQLLFYSVGIGQISSEVPQNLSASRPQDRQFILSSKKLLLSDSGFYLCAWGARETQYFGPGTRLLVL.

This chain connects TRBV10-2 to TRBJ2-5; possible D gene TRBD2, 6 bases. This CDR3 region has 18 residues. The germline V gene has CDR1 WSHSY and CDR2 SAAADI. V lost 2 bases to trimming and J lost 5 bases, with 24 bases between them. CDR3 residues: CASSEGPSIGGGWETQYF. The CDR3 coding sequence is TGCGCCAGCAGTGAGGGCCCGTCAATCGGGGGTGGGTGGGAGACCCAGTACTTC.

This clone is labeled medium-sized. The chain uses TRBV6-1 and TRBJ1-6; maybe TRBD1 (5 bases). Trimming took off 3 bases at V and 5 bases at J, with 5 bases between the two ends. This CDR3 region has 13 residues. Germline lookup yields CDR1 MNHNS and CDR2 SASEGT. CDR3 residues: CASSDRDNSPLHF. DNA of the CDR3: TGTGCCAGCAGTGACAGGGATAATTCACCCCTCCACTTT.

This chain uses TRBV29-1 with TRBJ2-2, with 8 bases lining up with TRBD2. Trimming cost V 7 bases and J 4 bases; bases outside gene matches: 8. There are 14 residues in the CDR3. Germline CDR1 SQVTM, CDR2 ANQGSEA. The chain's CDR3 is CSAPGGPSTGELFF. For the CDR3, the DNA is TGCAGCGCCCCGGGGGGGCCGAGCACCGGGGAGCTGTTTTTT.

V is TRBV7-2 and J is TRBJ2-3, with D maybe TRBD2 (6 bases). CDR3 length: 15 residues. CDR1 SGHTA and CDR2 FQGNSA come from the germline V gene. Between the trimmed V and J ends, which lost 3 bases and 6 bases, there was a span of 16 bases. This CDR3 reads CASSFTGSAGDTQYF. The CDR3 DNA is TGTGCCAGCAGCTTCACGGGGTCCGCGGGGGATACGCAGTATTTT. Complete variable domain (other parts from reference TRBV7-2 and TRBJ2-3): GAGVSQSPSNKVTEKGKDVELRCDPISGHTALYWYRQSLGQGLEFLIYFQGNSAPDKSGLPSDRFSAERTGGSVSTLTIQRTQQEDSAVYLCASSFTGSAGDTQYFGPGTRLTVL.

This chain uses TRBV5-1 with TRBJ2-5, with TRBD2 as a possible D gene (6 bases). The germline V gene encodes CDR1 SGHRS and CDR2 YFSETQ. The length of the CDR3 is 14 residues. Deletions cut 2 bases from V and 4 bases from J, with 12 bases between. The CDR3 region has the DNA TGCGCCAGCAGCTTCCTCGGGGGAAGAGAGACCCAGTACTTC. This translates into CASSFLGGRETQYF.

With regard to this clone: Other DNA sequences in the same sample also yield this CDR3. V is TRBV19 and J is TRBJ1-1, with no clear D. There are 13 residues in the CDR3. V shed 3 bases and J shed 3 bases, with 8 bases lying between them. Germline CDR1 and CDR2: LNHDA and SQIVND (reference sequence). The CDR3, as DNA: TGTGCCAGTAGTATTACGGCGGACACTGAAGCTTTCTTT. Protein product: CASSITADTEAFF.

The genes are TRBV30 and TRBJ1-3; no clear D. This CDR3 contains 13 residues. Germline assignment: CDR1 GTSNPN and CDR2 SVGIG (reference sequence). V lost 0 bases and J lost 0, with 3 bases in between. CDR3 DNA sequence: TGTGCCTGGAGTGTACTCTCTGGAAACACCATATATTTT. This sequence encodes CAWSVLSGNTIYF.

V usage is TRBV10-2 and J usage is TRBJ1-2; 10 bases are a match to TRBD1. The CDR3 runs 14 residues. V lost 6 bases and J lost 5; bases outside the gene matches: 6. Germline V gene sequence: CDR1 WSHSY, CDR2 SAAADI. CDR3 region: CASSQTGGVYGYTF. The CDR3 DNA reads as TGCGCCAGCAGCCAGACAGGGGGCGTTTATGGCTACACCTTC.

The gene calls are TRBV7-2 and TRBJ1-6; D gene uncertain. V lost 2 bases to trimming and J lost 6 bases, with 11 bases between them. The CDR3 extends over 15 amino acids. Germline V lookup: CDR1 SGHTA, CDR2 FQGNSA. The CDR3 region has the DNA TGTGCCAGCAGCTTATTGCAGGCCTCTAATTCACCCCTCCACTTT. As protein: CASSLLQASNSPLHF. Complete variable domain (other parts from reference TRBV7-2 and TRBJ1-6): GAGVSQSPSNKVTEKGKDVELRCDPISGHTALYWYRQSLGQGLEFLIYFQGNSAPDKSGLPSDRFSAERTGGSVSTLTIQRTQQEDSAVYLCASSLLQASNSPLHFGNGTRLTVT.

This chain links TRBV5-1 with TRBJ2-2; D perhaps matches TRBD1 (5 bases). The CDR3 is made up of 16 amino acids. The V end was cut by 6 bases, the J end by 6 bases, with 21 bases between. Germline loops: CDR1 SGHRS, CDR2 YFSETQ. The DNA of the CDR3 is TGCGCCAGCACCGTTAGCTTGGTTGGGGCGTCCGGGGAGCTGTTTTTT. Protein: CASTVSLVGASGELFF. Full variable domain (remainder filled in from reference TRBV5-1 and TRBJ2-2): KAGVTQTPRYLIKTRGQQVTLSCSPISGHRSVSWYQQTPGQGLQFLFEYFSETQRNKGNFPGRFSGRQFSNSRSEMNVSTLELGDSALYLCASTVSLVGASGELFFGEGSRLTVL.